The rows below give T cell receptor beta chains drawn from one sample of a study of blood T cell repertoires in COVID-19. Measured with immunoSEQ multiplex PCR; TCRdb has only the in-frame clones, and not every one. Of about 250,000 clones listed, 70% to 90% are singletons. Sequences were obtained from peripheral blood. All receptors come from a man between 45 and 60 years old with COVID-19, enrolled during active disease. Each CDR3 is given with its conserved first and last residue. D genes are given only for firm matches.

j_gene,d_gene,v_gene,CDR3nt,CDR3aa
TRBJ2-1,TRBD2,TRBV3-1/TRBV3-2,TGTGCCAGCAGCCACGCCGGGACTAGTGAGAATGAGCAGTTCTTC,CASSHAGTSENEQFF
TRBJ2-5,TRBD2,TRBV9,TGTGCCAGCAGCTCCCCCCCTAGCGGGGGGGCGGAGACCCAGTACTTC,CASSSPPSGGAETQYF
TRBJ1-1,TRBD1,TRBV3-1/TRBV3-2,TGTGCCAGCAGCCAAGTGGCAGGGGGGCGGGATGAAGCTTTCTTT,CASSQVAGGRDEAFF
TRBJ1-6,.,TRBV11-2,TGTGCCAGCAGCTCCGGTGGGCTATATAATTCACCCCTCCACTTT,CASSSGGLYNSPLHF
TRBJ2-5,TRBD2,TRBV9,TGTGCCAGCAGCCCCCCCCAGTCCGGGACTAGCGGGTGGGAGACCCAGTACTTC,CASSPPQSGTSGWETQYF
TRBJ2-5,.,TRBV1,TGCACCAGCAGCCAAACAAAACTAGGGAAGGAGACCCAGTACTTC,CTSSQTKLGKETQYF
TRBJ2-3,.,TRBV13,TGTGCCAGCACCCTACAGCGGAGTGATACGCAGTATTTT,CASTLQRSDTQYF
TRBJ2-2,.,TRBV2,TGTGCCAGCAGTGGATCGGGTATCGTTACCGGGGAGCTGTTTTTT,CASSGSGIVTGELFF
TRBJ2-7,.,TRBV9,TGTGCCAGCAGCACCAATACAGGGTTGGAGCAGTACTTC,CASSTNTGLEQYF
TRBJ1-3,TRBD1,TRBV4-2,TGTGCCAGCAGCCAAGATAGCCGACAGGGGGCGGCTGGAAACACCATATATTTT,CASSQDSRQGAAGNTIYF
TRBJ2-7,.,TRBV13,TGTGCCAGCAGCTCAAGCCGACAGGAGCAGTACTTC,CASSSSRQEQYF
TRBJ2-3,.,TRBV5-4,TGTGCCAGCAGCTCAAGGGGGGGAGGGGAAGATACGCAGTATTTT,CASSSRGGGEDTQYF
TRBJ1-2,.,TRBV7-9,TGTGCCAGCAGCTTAAAAGGGGACTATGGCTACACCTTC,CASSLKGDYGYTF
TRBJ2-1,TRBD2,TRBV4-1,TGCGGCAGAAGAGGAGCGGGGGGGCTTAATGAGCAGTTCTTC,CGRRGAGGLNEQFF